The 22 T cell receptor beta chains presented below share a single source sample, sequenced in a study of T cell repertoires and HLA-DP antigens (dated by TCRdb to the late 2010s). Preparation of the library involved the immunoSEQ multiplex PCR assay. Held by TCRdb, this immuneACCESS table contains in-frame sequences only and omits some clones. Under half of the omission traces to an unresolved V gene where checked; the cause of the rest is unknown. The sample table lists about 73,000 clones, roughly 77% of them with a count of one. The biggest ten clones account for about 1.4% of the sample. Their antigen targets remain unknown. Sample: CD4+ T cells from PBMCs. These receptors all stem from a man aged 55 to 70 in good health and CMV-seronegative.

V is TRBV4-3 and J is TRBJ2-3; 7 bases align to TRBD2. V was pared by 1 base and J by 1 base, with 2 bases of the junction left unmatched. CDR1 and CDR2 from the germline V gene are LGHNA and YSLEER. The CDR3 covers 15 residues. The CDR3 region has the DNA TGCGCCAGCAGCCAAGTCCTAGCGGGCACAGATACGCAGTATTTT. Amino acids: CASSQVLAGTDTQYF.

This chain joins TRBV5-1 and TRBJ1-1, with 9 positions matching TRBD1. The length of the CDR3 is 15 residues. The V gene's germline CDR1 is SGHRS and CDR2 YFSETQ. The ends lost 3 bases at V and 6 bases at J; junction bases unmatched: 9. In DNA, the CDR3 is TGCGCCAGCAGCTCAACAACAGGGGGCTGGGCTGAAGCTTTCTTT. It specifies CASSSTTGGWAEAFF.

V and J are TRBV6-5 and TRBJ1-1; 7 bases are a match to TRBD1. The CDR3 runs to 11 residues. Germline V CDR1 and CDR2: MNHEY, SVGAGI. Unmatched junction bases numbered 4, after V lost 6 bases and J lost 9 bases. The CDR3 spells CASRRQGKAFF. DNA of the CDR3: TGTGCCAGCAGGAGACAGGGCAAAGCTTTCTTT.

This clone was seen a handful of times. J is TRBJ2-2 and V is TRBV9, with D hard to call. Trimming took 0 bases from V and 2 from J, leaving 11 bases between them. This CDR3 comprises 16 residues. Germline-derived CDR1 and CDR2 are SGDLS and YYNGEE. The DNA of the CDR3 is TGTGCCAGCAGCGTAGTGGCAACCCTAAACACCGGGGAGCTGTTTTTT. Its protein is CASSVVATLNTGELFF.

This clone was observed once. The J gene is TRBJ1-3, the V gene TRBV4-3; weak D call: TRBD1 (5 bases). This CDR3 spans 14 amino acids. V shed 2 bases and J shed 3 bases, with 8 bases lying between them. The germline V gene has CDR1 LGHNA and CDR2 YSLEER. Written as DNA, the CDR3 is TGCGCCAGCAGCCAACAGGGCAGTGGAAACACCATATATTTT. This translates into CASSQQGSGNTIYF.

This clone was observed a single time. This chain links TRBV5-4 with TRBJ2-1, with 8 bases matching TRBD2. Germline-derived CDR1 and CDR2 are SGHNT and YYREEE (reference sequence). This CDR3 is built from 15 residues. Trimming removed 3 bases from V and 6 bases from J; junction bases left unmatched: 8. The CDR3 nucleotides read TGTGCCAGCAGCTCCCCCCCCCGGGAGGGCAATGAGCAGTTCTTC. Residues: CASSSPPREGNEQFF.

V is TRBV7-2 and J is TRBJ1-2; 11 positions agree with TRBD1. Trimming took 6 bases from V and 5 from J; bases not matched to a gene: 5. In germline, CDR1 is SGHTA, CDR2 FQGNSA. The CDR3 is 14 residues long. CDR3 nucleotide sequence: TGTGCCAGCAGTCAGGGACAGGGGGGATATGGCTACACCTTC. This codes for CASSQGQGGYGYTF.

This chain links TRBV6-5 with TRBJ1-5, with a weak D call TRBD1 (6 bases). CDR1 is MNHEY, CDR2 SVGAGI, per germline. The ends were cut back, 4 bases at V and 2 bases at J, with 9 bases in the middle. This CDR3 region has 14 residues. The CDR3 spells CASSSRGRNQPQHF. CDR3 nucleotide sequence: TGTGCCAGCAGTTCTCGGGGGCGCAATCAGCCCCAGCATTTT.

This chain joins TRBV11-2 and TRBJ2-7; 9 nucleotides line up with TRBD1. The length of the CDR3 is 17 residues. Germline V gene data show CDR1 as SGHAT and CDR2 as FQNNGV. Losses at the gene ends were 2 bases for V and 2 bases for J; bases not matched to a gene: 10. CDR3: CASSLFGTGRVPYEQYF. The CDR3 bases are TGTGCCAGCAGCTTATTTGGGACAGGGAGGGTCCCCTACGAGCAGTACTTC.

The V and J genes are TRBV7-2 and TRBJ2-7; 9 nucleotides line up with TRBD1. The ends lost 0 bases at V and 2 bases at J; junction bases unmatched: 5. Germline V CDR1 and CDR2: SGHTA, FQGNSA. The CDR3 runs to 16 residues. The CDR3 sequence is CASSLAGDRAPYEQYF. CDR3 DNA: TGTGCCAGCAGCTTAGCGGGGGACAGGGCGCCCTACGAGCAGTACTTC.

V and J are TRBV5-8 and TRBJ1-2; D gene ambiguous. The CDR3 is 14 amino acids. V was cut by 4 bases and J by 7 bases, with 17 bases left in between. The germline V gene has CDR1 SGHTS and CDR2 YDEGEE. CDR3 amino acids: CASSRDLYRGGYTF. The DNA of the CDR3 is TGTGCCAGCAGCCGTGACCTTTATCGAGGTGGCTACACCTTC.

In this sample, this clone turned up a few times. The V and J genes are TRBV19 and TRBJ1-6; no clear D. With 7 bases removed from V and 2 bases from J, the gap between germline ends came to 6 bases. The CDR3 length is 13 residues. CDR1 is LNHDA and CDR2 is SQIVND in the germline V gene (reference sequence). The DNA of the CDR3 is TGTGCCAGTACGAAGGCCTATAATTCACCCCTCCACTTT. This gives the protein CASTKAYNSPLHF.

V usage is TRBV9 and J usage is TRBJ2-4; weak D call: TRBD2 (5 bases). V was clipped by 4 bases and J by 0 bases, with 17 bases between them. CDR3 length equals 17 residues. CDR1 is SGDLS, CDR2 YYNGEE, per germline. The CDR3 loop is CASSPPTSFEAKNIQYF. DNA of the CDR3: TGTGCCAGCAGCCCGCCCACTAGTTTTGAAGCCAAAAACATTCAGTACTTC. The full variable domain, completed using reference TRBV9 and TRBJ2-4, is DSGVTQTPKHLITATGQRVTLRCSPRSGDLSVYWYQQSLDQGLQFLIQYYNGEERAKGNILERFSAQQFPDLHSELNLSSLELGDSALYFCASSPPTSFEAKNIQYFGAGTRLSVL.

The CDR3 coding sequence is TGTGCCAGCAGCTTCCTGGGACTAGGCGGGGGGGGAGAGACCCAGTACTTC. Translation: CASSFLGLGGGGETQYF. The V gene is TRBV7-2, the J gene TRBJ2-5; 9 nucleotides match TRBD2. Germline V lookup: CDR1 SGHTA, CDR2 FQGNSA. Trimming took 3 bases from V and 4 from J; bases not matched to a gene: 12. The CDR3 is 17 amino acids.

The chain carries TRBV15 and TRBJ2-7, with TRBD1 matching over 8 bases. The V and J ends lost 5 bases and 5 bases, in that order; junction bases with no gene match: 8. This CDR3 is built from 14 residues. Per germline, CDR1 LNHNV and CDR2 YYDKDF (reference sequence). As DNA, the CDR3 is TGTGCCACCAGCGGTAGACAGGGGCGGGACGAGCAGTACTTC. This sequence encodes CATSGRQGRDEQYF. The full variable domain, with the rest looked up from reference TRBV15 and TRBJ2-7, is DAMVIQNPRYQVTQFGKPVTLSCSQTLNHNVMYWYQQKSSQAPKLLFHYYDKDFNNEADTPDNFQSRRPNTSFCFLDIRSPGLGDTAMYLCATSGRQGRDEQYFGPGTRLTVT.

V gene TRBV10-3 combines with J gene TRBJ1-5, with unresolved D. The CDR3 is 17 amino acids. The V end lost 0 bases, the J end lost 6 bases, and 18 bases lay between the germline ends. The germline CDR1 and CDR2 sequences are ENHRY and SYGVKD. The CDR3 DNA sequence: TGTGCCATCAGTGAGTCGAAGGGTACGGGGTCAGGTCAGCCCCAGCATTTT. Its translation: CAISESKGTGSGQPQHF.

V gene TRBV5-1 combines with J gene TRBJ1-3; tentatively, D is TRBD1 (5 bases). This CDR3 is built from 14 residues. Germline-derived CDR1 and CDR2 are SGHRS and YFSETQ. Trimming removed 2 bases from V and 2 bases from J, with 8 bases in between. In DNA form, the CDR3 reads TGCGCCAGCAGCTTACAGGAAACTGGAAACACCATATATTTT. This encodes CASSLQETGNTIYF.

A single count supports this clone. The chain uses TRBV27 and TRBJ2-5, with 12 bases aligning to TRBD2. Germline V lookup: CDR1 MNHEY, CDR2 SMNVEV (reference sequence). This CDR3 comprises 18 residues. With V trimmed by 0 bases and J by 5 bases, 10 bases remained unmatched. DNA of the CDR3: TGTGCCAGCAGTTTATCCCGACTAGCGGGGGCTAGGGGGGAGACCCAGTACTTC. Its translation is CASSLSRLAGARGETQYF.

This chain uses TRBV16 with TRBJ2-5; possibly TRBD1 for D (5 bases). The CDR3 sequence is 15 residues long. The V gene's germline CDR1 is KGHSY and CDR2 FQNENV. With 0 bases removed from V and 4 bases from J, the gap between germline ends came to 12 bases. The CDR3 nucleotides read TGTGCCAGCAGCCAATCGTCAGGGATACGAGAGACCCAGTACTTC. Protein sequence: CASSQSSGIRETQYF.

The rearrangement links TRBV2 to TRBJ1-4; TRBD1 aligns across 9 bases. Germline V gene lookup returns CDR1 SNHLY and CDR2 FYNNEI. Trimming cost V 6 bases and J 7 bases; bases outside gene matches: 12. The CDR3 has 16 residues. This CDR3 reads CASRRTNDRGIEKLFF. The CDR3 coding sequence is TGTGCCAGCAGGAGGACAAACGACAGGGGGATTGAAAAACTGTTTTTT. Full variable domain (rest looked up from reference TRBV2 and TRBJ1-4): EPEVTQTPSHQVTQMGQEVILRCVPISNHLYFYWYRQILGQKVEFLVSFYNNEISEKSEIFDDQFSVERPDGSNFTLKIRSTKLEDSAMYFCASRRTNDRGIEKLFFGSGTQLSVL.

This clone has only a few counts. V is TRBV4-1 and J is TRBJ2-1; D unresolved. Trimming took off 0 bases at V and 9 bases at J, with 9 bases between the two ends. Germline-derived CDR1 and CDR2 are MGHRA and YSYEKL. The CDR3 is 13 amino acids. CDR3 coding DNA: TGCGCCAGCAGCCAAGATGTGCGTCTTGAGCAGTTCTTC. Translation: CASSQDVRLEQFF.

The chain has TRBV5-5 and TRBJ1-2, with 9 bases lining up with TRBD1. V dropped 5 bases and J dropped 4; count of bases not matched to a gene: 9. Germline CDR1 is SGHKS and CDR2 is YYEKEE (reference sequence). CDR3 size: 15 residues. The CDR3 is CASRTGTGNTYGYTF. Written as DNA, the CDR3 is TGTGCCAGCAGGACCGGGACAGGGAATACCTATGGCTACACCTTC. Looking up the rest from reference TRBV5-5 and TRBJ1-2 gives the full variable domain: DAGVTQSPTHLIKTRGQQVTLRCSPISGHKSVSWYQQVLGQGPQFIFQYYEKEERGRGNFPDRFSARQFPNYSSELNVNALLLGDSALYLCASRTGTGNTYGYTFGSGTRLTVV.